A single sample is the source of the 24 T cell receptor beta chains below, sequenced in a study of blood T cell repertoires in COVID-19. Sequencing was performed with immunoSEQ multiplex PCR; in TCRdb, only in-frame clones are kept and a portion is missing. The sample gives about 240,000 clones, roughly 81% of which show up once; around 7.5% is in the top ten. The sample was peripheral blood. Receptors originate from a woman older than 75 with COVID-19, enrolled during active disease.

This chain connects TRBV24-1 to TRBJ2-5, with 9 bases identical to TRBD1. Germline CDR1 is KGHDR and CDR2 is SFDVKD. The CDR3 covers 16 residues. V gave up 4 bases and J gave up 4 bases; unmatched junction bases: 9. Here the CDR3 reads CATSDRAGQGGETQYF. The CDR3 nucleotides are TGTGCCACCAGTGACCGTGCGGGACAGGGTGGAGAGACCCAGTACTTC.

V gene TRBV6-6 combines with J gene TRBJ2-7, with 7 bases aligning to TRBD2. Germline V gene data show CDR1 as MNHNY and CDR2 as SVGAGI (reference sequence). The CDR3 sequence is 12 residues long. J was trimmed by 4 bases and V by 4 bases; bases with no gene match: 1. In nucleotides, the CDR3 is TGTGCCAGCAGTTTGGGACTATACGAGCAGTACTTC. It codes for CASSLGLYEQYF.

This CDR3 reads CASSPSGQGDTGELFF. The CDR3 DNA reads TGTGCCAGCTCACCTTCGGGACAGGGAGACACCGGGGAGCTGTTTTTT. The rearrangement links TRBV18 to TRBJ2-2; the match to TRBD1 covers 9 bases. The length of the CDR3 is 16 residues. Germline V CDR1 and CDR2: KGHSH, LQKENI. V shed 3 bases, J shed 3 bases, and the junction held 5 bases outside the gene matches.

This clone was seen a single time. The chain couples TRBV28 to TRBJ2-7, with 8 bases lining up with TRBD1. The length of the CDR3 is 14 residues. With 4 bases clipped from V and 5 bases from J, the junction kept 7 bases outside the gene matches. The V gene's germline CDR1 is MDHEN and CDR2 SYDVKM. CDR3 loop: CASSSRQGRNEQYF. The CDR3 DNA follows: TGTGCCAGCAGTTCAAGACAGGGGCGAAACGAGCAGTACTTC.

The chain links TRBV2 to TRBJ2-7; D is unresolved. Trimming removed 8 bases from V and 2 bases from J, with 16 bases in between. CDR1 is SNHLY and CDR2 is FYNNEI in the germline V gene. This CDR3 has 14 amino acids. DNA of the CDR3: TGTGCCAGCGGGCCGGTGGGTAGGACCTACGAGCAGTACTTC. It yields the protein CASGPVGRTYEQYF.

J is TRBJ2-3 and V is TRBV24-1; D is ambiguous. This CDR3 is 14 amino acids long. V gave up 4 bases and J gave up 4 bases, with 11 bases separating them. Germline loops: CDR1 KGHDR, CDR2 SFDVKD. The CDR3 DNA follows: TGTGCCACCAGTGACCCCCGACTCCCAGATACGCAGTATTTT. Protein product: CATSDPRLPDTQYF.

This clone was observed once. The chain has TRBV21-1 and TRBJ2-7; the D call in the table, TRBD2, was not verified against the DNA. TRBV21-1 has pseudogene status. CDR3 length: 14 residues. The CDR3 loop is CASSIGLARHEQYF. CDR3 nucleotides: TGTGCCAGCAGCATTGGACTAGCGAGGCACGAGCAGTACTTC.

With respect to this clone: A junction boundary mismatches the germline segment, possibly from a read error. The chain has TRBV18 and TRBJ2-7; 7 positions match TRBD2. The CDR3 is made up of 14 amino acids. The V gene's germline CDR1 is KGHSH and CDR2 LQKENI. The CDR3 bases are TGTGCCGGCTCACCAGAGAGGGAGGGCTACGAGCAGTACTTC. Protein product: CAGSPEREGYEQYF.

This clone showed up many times. The V gene is TRBV5-1, the J gene TRBJ2-7, with D maybe TRBD1 (5 bases). V lost 3 bases, J lost 3 bases, and 16 bases lay in between. The CDR3 length is 15 residues. CDR1 and CDR2 from the germline V gene are SGHRS and YFSETQ. The CDR3 nucleotides are TGCGCCAGCAGCTCCATGACAGATAGCTTCTACGAGCAGTACTTC. This encodes CASSSMTDSFYEQYF. Full variable domain (rest looked up from reference TRBV5-1 and TRBJ2-7): KAGVTQTPRYLIKTRGQQVTLSCSPISGHRSVSWYQQTPGQGLQFLFEYFSETQRNKGNFPGRFSGRQFSNSRSEMNVSTLELGDSALYLCASSSMTDSFYEQYFGPGTRLTVT.

The rearrangement links TRBV28 to TRBJ1-2; 8 bases are shared with TRBD1. The junction had 8 bases not matched to a gene; V was cut back by 6 bases and J by 5 bases. The CDR3 runs to 14 residues. Germline-derived CDR1 and CDR2 are MDHEN and SYDVKM. The CDR3 coding sequence is TGTGCCAGCAGGTTCGCAGGGGGCGAATATGGCTACACCTTC. Translating gives CASRFAGGEYGYTF.

The genes are TRBV4-2 and TRBJ1-2, with TRBD1 as a possible D gene (6 bases). The CDR3 totals 14 residues. Germline values: CDR1 LGHNA, CDR2 YNFKEQ. Deletions cut 7 bases from V and 6 bases from J, with 18 bases between. This chain's CDR3 is CASNDGGGKDGYTF. DNA of the CDR3: TGTGCCAGCAACGATGGGGGGGGCAAGGATGGCTACACCTTC.

The rearrangement joins TRBV5-5 to TRBJ1-5; 7 bases match TRBD1. Germline loops: CDR1 SGHKS, CDR2 YYEKEE (reference sequence). There are 17 residues in the CDR3. Trimming took 0 bases from V and 0 from J; bases not matched to a gene: 6. For the CDR3, the DNA is TGTGCCAGCAGCTTGGGGATTACAGGGGTTAGCAATCAGCCCCAGCATTTT. This codes for CASSLGITGVSNQPQHF.

The chain recombines TRBV29-1 with TRBJ2-1; TRBD1 matches 8 bases. V shed 7 bases and J 9 bases; nucleotides not matched to a gene: 11. CDR3 length equals 13 residues. Germline-derived CDR1 and CDR2 are SQVTM and ANQGSEA. The CDR3 nucleotides read TGCAGCGGTCAGGGGGCTCTAAGGGGTGAGCAGTTCTTC. It yields the protein CSGQGALRGEQFF.

The gene calls are TRBV5-4 and TRBJ2-3, with 11 bases that match TRBD1. The CDR3 contains 16 residues. J gave up 3 bases and V 3 bases, and 6 bases lay outside the gene matches. The germline V gene has CDR1 SGHNT and CDR2 YYREEE (reference sequence). The CDR3 DNA follows: TGTGCCAGCAGCTCCCGGACAGGGGGCTATACAGATACGCAGTATTTT. Protein product: CASSSRTGGYTDTQYF.

CDR3 sequence: CASSYSDRVGGYTF. The CDR3 bases are TGTGCCAGCAGTTACTCCGACAGGGTAGGAGGCTACACCTTC. V and J are TRBV6-6 and TRBJ1-2, with TRBD1 matching over 7 bases. There are 14 residues in the CDR3. Germline V CDR1 and CDR2: MNHNY, SVGAGI (reference sequence). J lost 8 bases, V lost 0 bases, and 6 bases had no gene match.

This clone occurred a few times. The V gene is TRBV4-1, the J gene TRBJ2-3; the match to TRBD2 covers 9 bases. With 0 bases clipped from V and 8 bases from J, the junction kept 12 bases outside the gene matches. Germline V gene sequence: CDR1 MGHRA, CDR2 YSYEKL. The CDR3 consists of 17 residues. Written as DNA, the CDR3 is TGCGCCAGCAGCCAAGAAGGGGGGTTAGCGGGAGCAATTACGCAGTATTTT. Amino acids: CASSQEGGLAGAITQYF.

The gene calls are TRBV12-3 or TRBV12-4 and TRBJ1-4; D is unclear. V was pared by 3 bases and J by 5 bases, with 7 bases between. This CDR3 has 13 amino acids. CDR3 sequence (DNA): TGTGCCAGCAGTTTGGCCTTGAATGAAAAACTGTTTTTT. Translation gives CASSLALNEKLFF.

V usage is TRBV19 and J usage is TRBJ2-5, with 10 bases aligning to TRBD2. The CDR3 is 14 residues long. With 6 bases clipped from V and 4 bases from J, the junction kept 5 bases outside the gene matches. The V gene's germline CDR1 is LNHDA and CDR2 SQIVND (reference sequence). The DNA for the CDR3 is TGTGCCAGTAGAGAGCGGGAGGGCGGAGAGACCCAGTACTTC. This encodes CASREREGGETQYF.

The chain uses TRBV7-3 and TRBJ2-3; 10 bases fit TRBD1. The CDR3 covers 18 residues. The germline CDR1 and CDR2 sequences are SGHTA and FQGTGA. Losses at the gene ends were 5 bases for V and 1 base for J; bases not matched to a gene: 12. The chain's CDR3 is CASSRWDRGGGGTDTQYF. The DNA of the CDR3 is TGTGCCAGCAGCCGATGGGACAGGGGAGGAGGCGGCACAGATACGCAGTATTTT.

The chain's CDR3 is CASIRLGEREQFF. CDR3 nucleotide sequence: TGTGCCAGCATTAGACTAGGGGAGCGTGAGCAGTTCTTC. The chain is built from TRBV6-6 and TRBJ2-1; tentative D call: TRBD2 (6 bases). The germline CDR1 and CDR2 sequences are MNHNY and SVGAGI (reference sequence). Trimming left V 7 bases short and J 9 bases short, with 16 bases between. The CDR3 runs to 13 residues.

The rearrangement joins TRBV12-3 or TRBV12-4 to TRBJ1-4; no clear D gene. Trimming pared 3 bases from V and 8 bases from J, leaving 4 bases between. The length of the CDR3 is 11 residues. CDR3 loop: CASSLREKLFF. DNA for the CDR3: TGTGCCAGCAGTTTGCGGGAAAAACTGTTTTTT.

V and J are TRBV12-2 and TRBJ2-7; TRBD2 reflects the table's D call only, with no check against the DNA. TRBV12-2 is labeled a pseudogene. The CDR3 consists of 19 residues. CDR3 region: CASRACTGVLAETLYEQYF. The DNA of the CDR3 is TGTGCAAGTCGCGCATGCACGGGGGTACTAGCGGAGACCTTATACGAGCAGTACTTC.

Points on this clone: This same CDR3 is encoded by further DNA sequences in the sample. This chain links TRBV5-1 with TRBJ1-2; D may be TRBD1 (6 bases). This CDR3 region has 13 residues. Trimming took 4 bases from V and 5 from J, leaving 12 bases between them. Germline CDR1 is SGHRS and CDR2 is YFSETQ. CDR3 coding DNA: TGCGCCAGCAGCGGGGGGGCTGGATATGGCTACACCTTC. It is translated as CASSGGAGYGYTF.

V gene TRBV27 combines with J gene TRBJ1-1, with D unresolved. Between the trimmed V and J ends, which lost 6 bases and 0 bases, there was a span of 11 bases. Per germline, CDR1 MNHEY and CDR2 SMNVEV (reference sequence). The CDR3 totals 14 residues. The CDR3 nucleotides are TGTGCCAGCAGGGACTTACGGGTGAACACTGAAGCTTTCTTT. Translation gives CASRDLRVNTEAFF.